Shown below are 20 T cell receptor beta chains from a single sample sequenced in a study of blood T cell repertoires in COVID-19. TCRdb keeps only in-frame clones here, not all; method: immunoSEQ multiplex PCR. The repertoire holds around 86,000 clones, with around 87% as singletons. The source material was peripheral blood. The receptor source for this set is a human donor with acute or convalescent COVID-19. The donor label of this sample is uncertain.

The chain employs TRBV4-2 and TRBJ2-5; 11 positions match TRBD2. CDR1 and CDR2 from the germline V gene are LGHNA and YNFKEQ. CDR3 size: 16 residues. V shed 0 bases, J shed 6 bases, and the junction held 6 bases outside the gene matches. Here the CDR3 reads CASSQDRASGGKTQYF. CDR3 nucleotides: TGTGCCAGCAGCCAAGATAGGGCTAGCGGGGGGAAGACCCAGTACTTC.

This chain connects TRBV6-6 to TRBJ1-5, with D tentatively TRBD1 (5 bases). Germline CDR1 reads MNHNY; CDR2 reads SVGAGI (reference sequence). The CDR3 totals 16 residues. V was trimmed by 4 bases and J by 5 bases, leaving 18 bases between them. The CDR3 DNA sequence: TGTGCCAGCAGTTCCCGGGACTCCGGAGGGGATCAGCCCCAGCATTTT. Protein: CASSSRDSGGDQPQHF.

The chain uses TRBV29-1 and TRBJ1-5; D ambiguous. The germline V gene has CDR1 SQVTM and CDR2 ANQGSEA. The V end was cut by 4 bases, the J end by 4 bases, with 11 bases between. The CDR3 sequence is 13 residues long. CDR3 nucleotides: TGCAGCGTTGCTTACGGAGGGAATCAGCCCCAGCATTTT. Translation gives CSVAYGGNQPQHF.

The chain recombines TRBV7-8 with TRBJ1-5; D is uncertain. Looked up from germline, CDR1 is SGHVS and CDR2 is FQNEAQ. V lost 1 base and J lost 4, with 8 bases in between. CDR3 length: 14 amino acids. In DNA, the CDR3 is TGTGCCAGCAGCTTAGATACGGGGAATCAGCCCCAGCATTTT. Translation: CASSLDTGNQPQHF.

This chain connects TRBV5-4 to TRBJ1-2; D gene ambiguous. V was clipped by 1 base and J by 0 bases, with 7 bases between them. The CDR3 has 14 residues. Per germline, CDR1 SGHNT and CDR2 YYREEE (reference sequence). The CDR3 loop is CASSLFQTNYGYTF. CDR3 sequence (DNA): TGTGCCAGCAGCTTGTTCCAGACTAACTATGGCTACACCTTC.

This chain links TRBV28 with TRBJ2-7; 12 bases match TRBD2. The germline CDR1 and CDR2 sequences are MDHEN and SYDVKM. This CDR3 has 15 amino acids. The J segment lost 2 bases and the V segment lost 3 bases, leaving 2 bases of the junction unmatched. Here the CDR3 reads CASSFSSGGAYEQYF. The CDR3, as DNA: TGTGCCAGCAGTTTCTCTAGCGGGGGGGCCTACGAGCAGTACTTC.

This rearrangement joins TRBV7-6 to TRBJ1-1; 7 bases fit TRBD1. The trim removed 5 bases at V and 3 bases at J, leaving 9 bases unmatched. The CDR3 length is 15 residues. Germline-derived CDR1 and CDR2 are SGHVS and FNYEAQ. The CDR3 reads CASSLETGLDTEAFF. CDR3 in DNA: TGTGCCAGCAGCCTAGAGACAGGGCTCGACACTGAAGCTTTCTTT.

This chain connects TRBV5-1 to TRBJ1-1, with 7 bases aligning to TRBD1. J was trimmed by 1 base and V by 3 bases; bases with no gene match: 9. Germline values: CDR1 SGHRS, CDR2 YFSETQ. The CDR3 extends over 16 amino acids. CDR3 coding DNA: TGCGCCAGCAGCTCCTTCGGGACAGTTGGGAACACTGAAGCTTTCTTT. Translated: CASSSFGTVGNTEAFF.

The chain carries TRBV2 and TRBJ1-4; D is uncertain. Germline loops: CDR1 SNHLY, CDR2 FYNNEI. Trimming took 5 bases from V and 4 from J, leaving 11 bases between them. The CDR3 length is 14 residues. CDR3 amino acids: CASSRRRINEKLFF. CDR3 sequence (DNA): TGTGCCAGCAGTCGGCGGAGGATTAATGAAAAACTGTTTTTT.

This rearrangement joins TRBV19 to TRBJ2-3; 7 bases map to TRBD2. After removal of 4 bases from V and 1 base from J, the junction contained 8 bases not matched to a gene. The CDR3 extends over 16 amino acids. Germline lookup yields CDR1 LNHDA and CDR2 SQIVND (reference sequence). CDR3 sequence (DNA): TGTGCCAGTAGTAGCGGGGGTGGGGGACGCACAGATACGCAGTATTTT. Its translation: CASSSGGGGRTDTQYF.

CDR3 protein: CASADRGFYEQYF. The CDR3 coding sequence is TGTGCCAGCGCGGATAGGGGCTTCTACGAGCAGTACTTC. The chain has TRBV27 and TRBJ2-7; D possibly corresponds to TRBD1 (5 bases). V dropped 8 bases and J dropped 3 bases, with 14 bases sitting between them. Germline loops: CDR1 MNHEY, CDR2 SMNVEV (reference sequence). This CDR3 is built from 13 residues.

The count of this clone is one. The chain combines TRBV11-2 with TRBJ1-2, with TRBD1 identical over 9 bases. Germline values: CDR1 SGHAT, CDR2 FQNNGV. CDR3 length: 13 residues. V shed 5 bases and J 8 bases; nucleotides not matched to a gene: 6. The CDR3 spells CASSVTGGRGYTF. CDR3 sequence (DNA): TGTGCCAGCAGCGTAACAGGGGGCCGCGGCTACACCTTC. The variable domain in full, completed from reference TRBV11-2 and TRBJ1-2, reads EAGVAQSPRYKIIEKRQSVAFWCNPISGHATLYWYQQILGQGPKLLIQFQNNGVVDDSQLPKDRFSAERLKGVDSTLKIQPAKLEDSAVYLCASSVTGGRGYTFGSGTRLTVV.

The chain joins TRBV5-1 to TRBJ2-5; the match to TRBD1 covers 9 bases. V shed 3 bases and J 5 bases; nucleotides not matched to a gene: 8. Germline V gives CDR1 SGHRS, CDR2 YFSETQ. This CDR3 spans 15 amino acids. The CDR3 DNA sequence: TGCGCCAGCAGCTCGGGGACAGGGAGGATGGAGACCCAGTACTTC. Protein sequence: CASSSGTGRMETQYF.

The CDR3: CASRRKQGPYGYTF. Written as DNA, the CDR3 is TGTGCCAGCAGACGAAAACAGGGTCCCTATGGCTACACCTTC. The chain joins TRBV28 to TRBJ1-2; tentative D call: TRBD1 (6 bases). V shed 6 bases and J shed 4 bases, with 15 bases lying between them. This CDR3 has 14 residues. The V gene's germline CDR1 is MDHEN and CDR2 SYDVKM.

This chain connects TRBV10-2 to TRBJ2-2, with a possible D match to TRBD2 (6 bases). V was pared by 2 bases and J by 7 bases, with 11 bases between. Germline CDR1 WSHSY, CDR2 SAAADI. This CDR3 is 14 amino acids long. Written as DNA, the CDR3 is TGCGCCAGCAGTGAGGGGGGGTACAACGGGGAGCTGTTTTTT. This codes for CASSEGGYNGELFF.

The J gene is TRBJ1-5, the V gene TRBV19, with 7 bases matching TRBD1. In germline, CDR1 is LNHDA, CDR2 SQIVND (reference sequence). The CDR3 is 15 residues long. With V trimmed by 3 bases and J by 14 bases, 16 bases remained unmatched. In DNA, the CDR3 is TGTGCCAGTAGTATGAAGACAGGGACAGCCATTTACGAGCATTTT. Amino acid sequence: CASSMKTGTAIYEHF.

The chain combines TRBV3-1 (or the pseudogene TRBV3-2) with TRBJ1-1, with 7 bases lining up with TRBD1. The junction had 5 bases not matched to a gene; V was cut back by 6 bases and J by 4 bases. Germline V lookup: CDR1 LGHDT, CDR2 YNNKEL (reference sequence). The CDR3 spans 13 residues. CDR3: CASRPGTATEAFF. The DNA of the CDR3 is TGTGCCAGCAGACCCGGGACAGCCACTGAAGCTTTCTTT.

This chain links TRBV2 with TRBJ2-5; D is undetermined. The CDR3 has 13 amino acids. Germline assignment: CDR1 SNHLY and CDR2 FYNNEI. Trimming cost V 4 bases and J 5 bases, with 11 bases left between them. The CDR3 nucleotides read TGTGCCAGCAGTGGTGTGGGCCGGGAGACCCAGTACTTC. It yields the protein CASSGVGRETQYF.

This chain connects TRBV15 to TRBJ2-7; 10 bases fit TRBD1. V shed 0 bases and J 6 bases; nucleotides not matched to a gene: 5. Germline CDR1 and CDR2: LNHNV and YYDKDF (reference sequence). This CDR3 has 15 amino acids. The CDR3 sequence: CATSRDTGQGFEQYF. CDR3 DNA: TGTGCCACCAGCAGAGATACGGGACAGGGGTTCGAGCAGTACTTC.

The chain recombines TRBV5-1 with TRBJ1-4, with D perhaps TRBD1 (5 bases). Germline CDR1 reads SGHRS; CDR2 reads YFSETQ. The CDR3 has 16 residues. V dropped 4 bases and J dropped 5 bases, with 18 bases sitting between them. The CDR3 spells CASSPLVGVGNEKLFF. In DNA, the CDR3 is TGCGCCAGCAGCCCCCTCGTAGGGGTAGGGAATGAAAAACTGTTTTTT.